This T cell receptor (beta chain) was recorded in a study of regulatory T cells in long-lasting Graves disease. CDR3-region Arm-PCR and iRepertoire HTBI primers produced the TCR beta libraries. MiXCR was run by TCRdb on the multiplex PCR reads, yielding one entry per CDR3 protein. Of 530,000 or so distinct CDR3 sequences in the sample, 13% are singletons; the top ten hold about 10%. The CDR3 is made up of 11 amino acids. The V gene's germline CDR1 is MDHEN and CDR2 SYDVKM. V shed 7 bases and J shed 10 bases, with 11 bases lying between them. Time point here: newly diagnosed GD, antithyroid drugs for less than 3 months. From RNA extracted from PBMCs, the TCR library was made. The same sample was also used in a study of T cells in Graves' hyperthyroidism and ophthalmopathy.

This clonotype was sampled from a man under 40 with Graves disease. Sequences were derived from peripheral blood mononuclear cells (PBMCs), sampled at new diagnosis, from a patient treated with antithyroid drugs. The chain employs TRBV28 and TRBJ2-1, with D unresolved. This CDR3 is CASISLGEQFF. The CDR3 DNA sequence: TGTGCCAGCATTTCTTTGGGGGAGCAGTTCTTC.